Shown below are 24 T cell receptor beta chains from a single sample sequenced in a study of blood T cell repertoires in COVID-19. Produced via immunoSEQ multiplex PCR; TCRdb's table is partial and in-frame only. The top ten clones hold 24% of a sample with 70,000 to 90,000 clones, 75% to 85% of them seen once. The sequenced sample consisted of peripheral blood. Source of these receptors: a human donor in a cohort sampled during active COVID-19.

This clone appeared a few times. The V call is TRBV5-1, the J call TRBJ2-7; 9 bases match TRBD1. The V and J ends lost 0 bases and 6 bases, in that order; junction bases with no gene match: 7. The CDR3 contains 15 residues. The germline gives CDR1 SGHRS, CDR2 YFSETQ. This CDR3 is CASSLAMDRGAEQYF. The CDR3 coding sequence is TGCGCCAGCAGCTTGGCCATGGACAGGGGCGCCGAGCAGTACTTC.

This chain links TRBV7-2 with TRBJ1-2; D perhaps matches TRBD1 (5 bases). V was trimmed by 3 bases and J by 4 bases, leaving 9 bases between them. CDR3 size: 13 residues. Germline-derived CDR1 and CDR2 are SGHTA and FQGNSA. CDR3 in amino acids: CASSFRGGYGYTF. The CDR3 DNA reads as TGTGCCAGCAGCTTTAGGGGCGGCTATGGCTACACCTTC.

The genes are TRBV19 and TRBJ2-5; 10 positions agree with TRBD2. CDR1 LNHDA and CDR2 SQIVND come from the germline V gene (reference sequence). CDR3 size: 16 residues. V gave up 7 bases and J gave up 5 bases; unmatched junction bases: 13. This CDR3 reads CASMKSGRALGETQYF. CDR3 bases: TGTGCCAGTATGAAAAGCGGGAGGGCCTTAGGGGAGACCCAGTACTTC.

V usage is TRBV28 and J usage is TRBJ2-7; D gene uncertain. This CDR3 spans 12 amino acids. Germline values: CDR1 MDHEN, CDR2 SYDVKM. V lost 6 bases, J lost 6 bases, and 12 bases lay in between. CDR3 DNA sequence: TGTGCCAGCAGCGAGAGGCGACGCGAGCAGTACTTC. Amino acids: CASSERRREQYF.

This clone has a single count. The CDR3 nucleotides are TGTGCCAGCAGCTTAGCGGGTCCGGGACTAGCGGGAGGGCGGGATGAGCAGTTCTTC. Translating it yields CASSLAGPGLAGGRDEQFF. The V gene is TRBV7-8, the J gene TRBJ2-1; TRBD2 agrees at 16 bases. J gave up 8 bases and V 0 bases, and 10 bases lay outside the gene matches. Germline CDR1 reads SGHVS; CDR2 reads FQNEAQ. The length of the CDR3 is 19 residues.

The rearrangement joins TRBV11-1 to TRBJ2-7; 7 bases agree with TRBD1. The germline CDR1 and CDR2 sequences are SGHAT and FQDESV (reference sequence). The CDR3 runs 12 residues. Germline trimming cut 5 bases from V and 6 bases from J; bases unmatched to any gene: 4. CDR3: CASSPTGSEQYF. CDR3 nucleotide sequence: TGTGCCAGCAGCCCGACAGGGAGCGAGCAGTACTTC. Full variable domain (rest looked up from reference TRBV11-1 and TRBJ2-7): EAEVAQSPRYKITEKSQAVAFWCDPISGHATLYWYRQILGQGPELLVQFQDESVVDDSQLPKDRFSAERLKGVDSTLKIQPAELGDSAMYLCASSPTGSEQYFGPGTRLTVT.

The chain recombines TRBV7-2 with TRBJ2-1, with 8 bases lining up with TRBD2. The CDR3 covers 16 residues. The junction had 5 bases not matched to a gene; V was cut back by 1 base and J by 3 bases. Germline V gene data show CDR1 as SGHTA and CDR2 as FQGNSA. Here the CDR3 DNA reads TGTGCCAGCAGCTTAGTCGGCACTAGCGGCTACAATGAGCAGTTCTTC. Its translation is CASSLVGTSGYNEQFF.

The chain uses TRBV15 and TRBJ1-2, with 7 bases aligning to TRBD1. V shed 1 base, J shed 4 bases, and the junction held 12 bases outside the gene matches. CDR1 is LNHNV and CDR2 is YYDKDF in the germline V gene (reference sequence). There are 17 residues in the CDR3. The CDR3 coding sequence is TGTGCCACCAGCAGAGGTGGAGGGGGCGGGAATCGCTATGGCTACACCTTC. It encodes CATSRGGGGGNRYGYTF.

The rearrangement uses TRBV9 and TRBJ2-2; a weak D match, TRBD2 (8 bases). Trimming shortened V by 0 bases and J by 4 bases, and 16 bases separated the two germline ends. Germline V lookup: CDR1 SGDLS, CDR2 YYNGEE. The CDR3 loop spans 17 amino acids. DNA of the CDR3: TGTGCCAGCAGCGTAGACCATCGGGAGGGGGCCACCGGGGAGCTGTTTTTT. Protein product: CASSVDHREGATGELFF.

The V gene is TRBV5-4, the J gene TRBJ2-6, with 10 bases identical to TRBD1. Germline values: CDR1 SGHNT, CDR2 YYREEE (reference sequence). V trimming: 3 bases; J trimming: 0 bases; junction bases outside the gene matches: 0. The CDR3 is made up of 16 amino acids. CDR3 nucleotides: TGTGCCAGCAGCTGGGACAGGGGCTCTGGGGCCAACGTCCTGACTTTC. Its translation: CASSWDRGSGANVLTF.

Written as DNA, the CDR3 is TGTGCCAGCAGACCTCGACAGGGTGAGACCCAGTACTTC. Protein sequence: CASRPRQGETQYF. The V and J genes are TRBV6-6 and TRBJ2-5; 7 positions agree with TRBD1. The CDR3 runs 13 residues. Germline CDR1 MNHNY, CDR2 SVGAGI (reference sequence). Germline trimming cut 6 bases from V and 5 bases from J; bases unmatched to any gene: 6.

Turning to this clone: This sample also contains other DNA sequences that code for the same CDR3. The V and J genes are TRBV2 and TRBJ2-3; D is possibly TRBD2 (6 bases). V was pared by 6 bases and J by 6 bases, with 19 bases between. The V gene's germline CDR1 is SNHLY and CDR2 FYNNEI. The CDR3 has 15 amino acids. CDR3 sequence reads: CASRKSREPGDTQYF. The CDR3 DNA reads TGTGCCAGCAGAAAATCCCGGGAGCCGGGGGATACGCAGTATTTT. Combining the CDR3 with reference TRBV2 and TRBJ2-3 gives the whole variable domain EPEVTQTPSHQVTQMGQEVILRCVPISNHLYFYWYRQILGQKVEFLVSFYNNEISEKSEIFDDQFSVERPDGSNFTLKIRSTKLEDSAMYFCASRKSREPGDTQYFGPGTRLTVL.

The CDR3 bases are TGTGCCTCCAAGCGGGAGAGTTACAATGAGCAGTTCTTC. Protein product: CASKRESYNEQFF. The chain joins TRBV19 to TRBJ2-1; the match to TRBD2 covers 8 bases. The length of the CDR3 is 13 residues. The germline gives CDR1 LNHDA, CDR2 SQIVND (reference sequence). V was pared by 11 bases and J by 4 bases, with 7 bases of the junction left unmatched.

V is TRBV28 and J is TRBJ1-5; 7 bases line up with TRBD1. The CDR3 is 16 residues long. The V and J ends lost 6 bases and 2 bases, in that order; junction bases with no gene match: 10. Looked up from germline, CDR1 is MDHEN and CDR2 is SYDVKM. DNA for the CDR3: TGTGCCAGCAGCCTTGGACAGGACGGGGGCAATCAGCCCCAGCATTTT. It is translated as CASSLGQDGGNQPQHF.

This clone was seen only a few times. The chain links TRBV28 to TRBJ1-5, with 8 bases aligning to TRBD1. Germline loops: CDR1 MDHEN, CDR2 SYDVKM. This CDR3 is built from 13 residues. J was trimmed by 5 bases and V by 5 bases; bases with no gene match: 2. CDR3 residues: CASSLQGDQPQHF. CDR3 in DNA: TGTGCCAGCAGTCTACAGGGGGATCAGCCCCAGCATTTT.

This chain uses TRBV3-1 (or the pseudogene TRBV3-2) with TRBJ2-5; 8 positions match TRBD2. The germline gives CDR1 LGHDT, CDR2 YNNKEL (reference sequence). V trimming: 4 bases; J trimming: 1 base; junction bases outside the gene matches: 2. CDR3 length: 14 amino acids. This chain's CDR3 is CASSPGGSQETQYF. The DNA of the CDR3 is TGTGCCAGCAGCCCGGGGGGGTCCCAAGAGACCCAGTACTTC.

The V and J genes are TRBV27 and TRBJ2-7; 7 nucleotides match TRBD1. V lost 7 bases and J lost 3; bases outside the gene matches: 6. The CDR3 is made up of 13 amino acids. Germline loops: CDR1 MNHEY, CDR2 SMNVEV (reference sequence). CDR3 amino acids: CASTTDRDYEQYF. CDR3 bases: TGTGCCAGCACCACTGACAGGGACTACGAGCAGTACTTC.

V is TRBV3-1 (or the pseudogene TRBV3-2) and J is TRBJ2-7; 8 positions match TRBD2. Germline CDR1 LGHDT, CDR2 YNNKEL (reference sequence). The CDR3 is 16 amino acids. Unmatched junction bases numbered 7, after V lost 1 base and J lost 2 bases. Written as DNA, the CDR3 is TGTGCCAGCAGCCAAGTCTCTAGCGGGCACACCTACGAGCAGTACTTC. Amino acid sequence: CASSQVSSGHTYEQYF.

V is TRBV6-1 and J is TRBJ2-2; perhaps TRBD2 as D (6 bases). The germline V gene encodes CDR1 MNHNS and CDR2 SASEGT. Trimming stripped 4 bases from V and 2 bases from J, with 14 bases between. The CDR3 is 16 amino acids. The CDR3 DNA reads as TGTGCCAGCAGTGTACCGCTCGGACTAAACACCGGGGAGCTGTTTTTT. This codes for CASSVPLGLNTGELFF.

The V call is TRBV18, the J call TRBJ2-5; a possible D gene is TRBD2 (6 bases). CDR3 size: 15 residues. Germline-derived CDR1 and CDR2 are KGHSH and LQKENI. V was cut by 6 bases and J by 5 bases, with 19 bases left in between. CDR3 sequence reads: CASSPYRETGETQYF. The CDR3, as DNA: TGTGCCAGCTCCCCGTACCGGGAGACTGGGGAGACCCAGTACTTC.

V is TRBV28 and J is TRBJ1-2; 7 bases are shared with TRBD1. Germline V gives CDR1 MDHEN, CDR2 SYDVKM. The CDR3 loop spans 14 amino acids. V shed 6 bases and J 3 bases; nucleotides not matched to a gene: 7. The CDR3 nucleotides read TGTGCCAGCAGCCGACAGGGCCGGGACTATGGCTACACCTTC. This sequence encodes CASSRQGRDYGYTF.

Notes on this clone: This same CDR3 is encoded by further DNA sequences in the sample. V gene TRBV19 combines with J gene TRBJ1-3, with no clear D. CDR3 size: 14 residues. From germline, CDR1 is LNHDA and CDR2 SQIVND (reference sequence). Trimming removed 2 bases from V and 0 bases from J, with 5 bases in between. This chain's CDR3 is CASSISVSGNTIYF. The CDR3 DNA follows: TGTGCCAGTAGTATATCCGTCTCTGGAAACACCATATATTTT.

Comment on this clone: Mismatch with germline at one junction end may stem from a read error. V gene TRBV9 combines with J gene TRBJ2-1; D uncertain. Germline assignment: CDR1 SGDLS and CDR2 YYNGEE. The CDR3 loop spans 14 amino acids. CDR3 nucleotides: TGTGCCAGCAGCGTCGACCAGGCCTCTCCCCCGCCGCTCTTC. Translating it yields CASSVDQASPPPLF.

The chain combines TRBV19 with TRBJ2-7; TRBD2 matches 8 bases. Germline loops: CDR1 LNHDA, CDR2 SQIVND (reference sequence). The CDR3 has 15 amino acids. V lost 2 bases and J lost 5; bases outside the gene matches: 8. The CDR3 DNA is TGTGCCAGTAGTATAATGAGCGGGAGTTTCAACGAGCAGTACTTC. Translating gives CASSIMSGSFNEQYF.